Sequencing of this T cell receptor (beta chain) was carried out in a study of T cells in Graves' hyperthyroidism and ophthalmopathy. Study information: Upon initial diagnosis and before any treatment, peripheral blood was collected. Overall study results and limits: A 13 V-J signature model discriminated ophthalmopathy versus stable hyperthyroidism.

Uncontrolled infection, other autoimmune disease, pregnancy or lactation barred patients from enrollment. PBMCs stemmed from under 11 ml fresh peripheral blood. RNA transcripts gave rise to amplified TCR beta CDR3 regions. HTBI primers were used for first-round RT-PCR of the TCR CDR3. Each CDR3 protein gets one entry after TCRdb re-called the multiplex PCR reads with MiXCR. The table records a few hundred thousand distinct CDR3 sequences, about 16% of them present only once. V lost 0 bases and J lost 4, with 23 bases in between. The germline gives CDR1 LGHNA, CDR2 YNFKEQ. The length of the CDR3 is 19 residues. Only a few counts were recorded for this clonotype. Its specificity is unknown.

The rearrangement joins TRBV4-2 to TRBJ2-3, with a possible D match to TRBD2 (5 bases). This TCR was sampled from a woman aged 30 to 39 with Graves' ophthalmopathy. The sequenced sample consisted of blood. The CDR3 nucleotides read TGTGCCAGCAGCCAAGATGGGCCAGGTAGTCGGGAAGTTGCAGATACGCAGTATTTT. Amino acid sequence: CASSQDGPGSREVADTQYF.